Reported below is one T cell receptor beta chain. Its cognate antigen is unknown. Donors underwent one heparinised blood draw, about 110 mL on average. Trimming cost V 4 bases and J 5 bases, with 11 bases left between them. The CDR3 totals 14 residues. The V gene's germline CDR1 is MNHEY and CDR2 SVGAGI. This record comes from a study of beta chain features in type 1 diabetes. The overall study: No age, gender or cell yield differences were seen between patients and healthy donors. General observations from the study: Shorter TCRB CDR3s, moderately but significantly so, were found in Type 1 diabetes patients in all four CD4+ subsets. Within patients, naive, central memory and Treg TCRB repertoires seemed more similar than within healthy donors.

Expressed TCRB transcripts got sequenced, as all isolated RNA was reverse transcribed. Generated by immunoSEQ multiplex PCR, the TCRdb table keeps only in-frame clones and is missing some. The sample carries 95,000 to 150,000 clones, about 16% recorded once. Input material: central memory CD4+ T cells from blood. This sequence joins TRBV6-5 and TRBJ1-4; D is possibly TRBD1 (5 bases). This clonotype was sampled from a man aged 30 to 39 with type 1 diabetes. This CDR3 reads CASSWGPGNEKLFF. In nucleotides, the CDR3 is TGTGCCAGCAGTTGGGGACCGGGAAATGAAAAACTGTTTTTT.